The rows below give T cell receptor beta chains drawn from one sample of a study of CD4+ T cells in melanoma. This table comes from immunoSEQ multiplex PCR, and its TCRdb copy is limited to in-frame clones, with some not included. The sample records roughly 150,000 clones, about 90% being singletons. The receptor source for this set is a human donor with melanoma. Both conserved end residues are part of each CDR3. A D gene is named only where the DNA matches it firmly. Clone size appears in some rows only: once, few, many, or a class for an expanded clone.

TRBJ2-1,.,13,TRBV29-1,.,TGCAGCGCTGCGCCTTCAGGGGACAATGAGCAGTTCTTC,CSAAPSGDNEQFF
TRBJ2-1,TRBD2,15,TRBV7-3,.,TGTGCCAGCAGCGAGGGGACTAGTGGATACAATGAGCAGTTCTTC,CASSEGTSGYNEQFF
TRBJ1-6,.,13,TRBV6-5,.,TGTGCCAGCAGTTACCGGGGGGTTTCACCCCTCCACTTT,CASSYRGVSPLHF
TRBJ2-6,.,13,TRBV5-1,.,TGCGCCAGCGGGGGATTTGGGGCCAACGTCCTGACTTTC,CASGGFGANVLTF
TRBJ2-3,.,14,TRBV15,.,TGTGCCACCAGCCAAGGCCTTGCTGAAGATACGCAGTATTTT,CATSQGLAEDTQYF
TRBJ1-1,TRBD1,15,TRBV2,.,TGTGCCAGCATCGGGACAGGGGTCGGGTACACTGAAGCTTTCTTT,CASIGTGVGYTEAFF
TRBJ1-2,TRBD1,15,TRBV18,.,TGTGCCAGCTCAAGGCGGGACAGACTTAACTATGGCTACACCTTC,CASSRRDRLNYGYTF
TRBJ2-4,TRBD2,14,TRBV6-1,.,TGTGCCAGCAGAGACACGGGACTAGCGGGGGGGCCTTACTTC,CASRDTGLAGGPYF
TRBJ1-2,.,10,TRBV30,.,TGTGCCGGAGCGAACTATGGCTACACCTTC,CAGANYGYTF
TRBJ1-2,.,15,TRBV19,.,TGTGCCAGTAGGATTGCAAGCTCCCGGCCCTATGGCTACACCTTC,CASRIASSRPYGYTF
TRBJ2-6,.,15,TRBV6-1,.,TGTGCCAGCAGTCGGAGTAACTCTGGGGCCAACGTCCTGACTTTC,CASSRSNSGANVLTF
TRBJ2-2,TRBD1,15,TRBV6-1,.,TGTGCCAGCAGGACCAACAGGGGGCGCGGCGGGGAGCTGTTTTTT,CASRTNRGRGGELFF
TRBJ2-6,TRBD1,19,TRBV7-9,.,TGTGCCAGCAGCTTCGGGATCCCGGGACAGGGTTCTGGGGCCAACGTCCTGACTTTC,CASSFGIPGQGSGANVLTF
TRBJ2-7,.,15,TRBV4-1,.,TGCGCCAGCAGGAGAAGCGGGGACACCTCCTACGAGCAGTACTTC,CASRRSGDTSYEQYF
TRBJ2-5,.,13,TRBV19,.,TGTGCCAGTAGCCCAGGGAATCAAGAGACCCAGTACTTC,CASSPGNQETQYF
TRBJ2-5,.,15,TRBV5-8,.,TGTGCCAGCAGCTTGAGGGGACGGGGCCAAGAGACCCAGTACTTC,CASSLRGRGQETQYF
TRBJ1-6,.,15,TRBV27,once,TGTGCCAGCAGTTTAAGAGCAGGGATGAATTCACCCCTCCACTTT,CASSLRAGMNSPLHF
TRBJ2-5,.,16,TRBV5-1,.,TGCGCCAGCAGCTTGGCCCCAGGCAGGGCTGACGAGACCCAGTACTTC,CASSLAPGRADETQYF
TRBJ2-1,.,15,TRBV5-1,.,TGCGCCAGCAGCTTGGCCCAGCAGCGAGGGGGTGAGCAGTTCTTC,CASSLAQQRGGEQFF
TRBJ2-5,TRBD2,16,TRBV5-6,.,TGTGCCAGCAGCCAATTCCCAACTAGCGCCGGGGAGACCCAGTACTTC,CASSQFPTSAGETQYF
TRBJ2-3,.,15,TRBV27,.,TGTGCCAGCAGTTTGCGGCTCCGCCGTGGCGATACGCAGTATTTT,CASSLRLRRGDTQYF
TRBJ1-2,.,16,TRBV7-9,.,TGTGCCAGCAGCTCCGCTGTGGGGCAGTCTAGCTATGGCTACACCTTC,CASSSAVGQSSYGYTF
TRBJ1-2,.,13,TRBV7-9,.,TGTGCCAGCAGCATGTACGAGAAGTCGGGCTACACCTTC,CASSMYEKSGYTF
TRBJ1-1,.,15,TRBV6-5,.,TGTGCCAGCAGTTCCCCTTCGAGGGTGAACACTGAAGCTTTCTTT,CASSSPSRVNTEAFF